This T cell receptor (beta chain) appears in the sequencing data of a study of T cells in Graves' hyperthyroidism and ophthalmopathy. RNA transcripts gave rise to amplified TCR beta CDR3 regions. The TCR CDR3 was amplified in a first-round RT-PCR using the HTBI primer set. TCRdb passed the multiplex PCR reads through MiXCR, listing each CDR3 protein once. The data hold approximately 590,000 distinct CDR3 sequences, with 35% to 55% observed a single time. The trim removed 10 bases at V and 5 bases at J, leaving 11 bases unmatched. The CDR3 runs 15 residues. Germline values: CDR1 KGHDR, CDR2 SFDVKD. The V and J genes are TRBV24-1 and TRBJ2-5; TRBD2 matches 11 bases. The receptor comes from a woman between 18 and 30 years old with Graves' hyperthyroidism. The material sequenced was peripheral blood or thyroid tissue (not recorded which). For the CDR3, the DNA is TGTGCCACGGCCGATAGCGGGAGGGCCACGGAGACCCAGTACTTC. This translates into CATADSGRATETQYF.